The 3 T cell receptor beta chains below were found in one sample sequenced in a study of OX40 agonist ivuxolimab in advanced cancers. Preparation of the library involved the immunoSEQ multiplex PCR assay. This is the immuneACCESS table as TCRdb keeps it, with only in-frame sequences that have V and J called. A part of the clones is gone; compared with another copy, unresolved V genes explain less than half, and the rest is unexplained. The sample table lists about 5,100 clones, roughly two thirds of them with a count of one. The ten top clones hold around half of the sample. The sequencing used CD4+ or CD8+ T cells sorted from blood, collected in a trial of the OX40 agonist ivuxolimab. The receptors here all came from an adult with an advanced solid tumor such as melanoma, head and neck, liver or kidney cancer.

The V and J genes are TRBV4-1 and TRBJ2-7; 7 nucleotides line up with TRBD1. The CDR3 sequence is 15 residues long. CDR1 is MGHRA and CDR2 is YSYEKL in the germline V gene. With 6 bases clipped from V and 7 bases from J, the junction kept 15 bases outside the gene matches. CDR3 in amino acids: CASSPEGQPREEQYF. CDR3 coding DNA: TGCGCCAGCAGTCCCGAGGGACAGCCCCGTGAGGAGCAGTACTTC.

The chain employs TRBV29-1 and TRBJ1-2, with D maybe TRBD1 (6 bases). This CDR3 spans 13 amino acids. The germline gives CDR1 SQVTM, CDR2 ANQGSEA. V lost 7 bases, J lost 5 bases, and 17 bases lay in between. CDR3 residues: CSAEGEGFYGYTF. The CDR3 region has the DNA TGCAGCGCCGAGGGGGAAGGATTTTATGGCTACACCTTC.

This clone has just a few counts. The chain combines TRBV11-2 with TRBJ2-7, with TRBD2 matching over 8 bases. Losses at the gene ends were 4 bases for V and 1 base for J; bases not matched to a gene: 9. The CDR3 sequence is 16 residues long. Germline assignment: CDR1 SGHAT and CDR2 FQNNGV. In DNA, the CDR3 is TGTGCCAGCAGCTCCCCCGGAGGACTAGCATCCTACGAGCAGTACTTC. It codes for CASSSPGGLASYEQYF.